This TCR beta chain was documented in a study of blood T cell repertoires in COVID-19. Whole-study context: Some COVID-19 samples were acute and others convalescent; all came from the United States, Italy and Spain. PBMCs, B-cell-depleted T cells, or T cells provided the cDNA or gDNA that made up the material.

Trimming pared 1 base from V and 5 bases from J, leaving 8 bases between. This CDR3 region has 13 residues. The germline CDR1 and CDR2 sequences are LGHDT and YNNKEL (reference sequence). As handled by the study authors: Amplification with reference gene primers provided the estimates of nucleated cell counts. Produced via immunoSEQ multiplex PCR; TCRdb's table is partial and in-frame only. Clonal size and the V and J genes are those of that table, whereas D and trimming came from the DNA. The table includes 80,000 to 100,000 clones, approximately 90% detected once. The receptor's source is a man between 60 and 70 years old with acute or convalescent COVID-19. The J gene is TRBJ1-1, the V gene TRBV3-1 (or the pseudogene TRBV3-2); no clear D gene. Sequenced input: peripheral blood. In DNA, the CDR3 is TGTGCCAGCAGCCAAGTCCCGGAGACTGAAGCTTTCTTT. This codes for CASSQVPETEAFF.